This T cell receptor (beta chain) was found in a study of CD8 T cells in Susac syndrome. Study-wide findings and caveats: The CD4+ T cell repertoires that were profiled in Susac syndrome showed no clonal expansion.

With regard to this clonotype: Its antigen is unidentified.

The T cells that were sequenced for TCR beta were CD8+ and CD4+ cells from blood. TEMRA cells were FACS-enriched, while CD8+ and CD4+ T cells were negatively isolated. Random hexamers were used to reverse transcribe the RNA input (about 0.5 to 1 ug). Amplification of the TCR beta CDR3 was carried out by immunoSEQ multiplex PCR, which spanned a total of 54 Vbeta and 13 Jbeta segments. TCRdb ran MiXCR on the immunoSEQ multiplex PCR reads and lists one entry per CDR3 protein. The table lists about 140,000 distinct CDR3 sequences, 95% of them singletons. The length of the CDR3 is 14 residues. In germline, CDR1 is MNHEY, CDR2 SVGAGI. V lost 8 bases, J lost 1 base, and 13 bases lay in between.

This sequence originates from a human donor with Susac syndrome. The sample consisted of CD4+ T cells from PBMCs. The chain links TRBV6-5 to TRBJ2-3; D is possibly TRBD2 (6 bases). The CDR3 DNA reads TGTGCCAGCGCCCTGGGCGGGGGCACAGATACGCAGTATTTT. Translation: CASALGGGTDTQYF.